This T cell receptor (beta chain) was sequenced during a study of T-cell reconstitution after alpha-beta-depleted transplantation in children. The CDR3 covers 18 residues. V lost 4 bases, J lost 6 bases, and 16 bases stayed unmatched. It was with unique molecular identifiers that the TCRbeta library was prepared. TCRdb reprocessed the PCR reads via MiXCR and lists one record per CDR3 protein. The table shows about 230,000 distinct CDR3 sequences, with 12% occurring only once. This chain links TRBV12-3 or TRBV12-4 with TRBJ2-3, with 10 nucleotides matching TRBD1. The specimen was PBMCs from the stem cell graft donor, collected from the stem cell graft. This TCR came from a human donor who donated a stem cell graft to a child with acute lymphoblastic leukemia. Here the CDR3 DNA reads TGTGCCAGCAGTTCTGGACTGACAGGGGGCTTTAATGCGGATACGCAGTATTTT. Amino acid sequence: CASSSGLTGGFNADTQYF.